This TCR beta chain stems from a study of CD4 T cells in relation to SARS-CoV-2 and coronaviruses. At the level of the study: ViraFEST: roughly 10-day antigen culture of PBMCs, then TCR beta CDR3 sequencing.

Measured with immunoSEQ multiplex PCR; TCRdb has only the in-frame clones, and not every one. The sample lists roughly 16,000 clones, 70% to 80% seen once, with around 16% in the top ten. CD4+ T cells from unexposed donors were obtained before the COVID-19 pandemic (2011-2018). The cells were cultured for 9 to 11 days before CD4+ T cells were isolated. As cell numbers allowed, unexposed-donor CD4+ T cells faced SARS-CoV-2 S/N and four cold-coronavirus spikes. Fresh IL-2 medium replaced half the medium on days 3 and 7. Findings and limits, study-wide: In around 60% of donors, memory CD4+ clonotypes crossrecognized SARS-CoV-2 and at least one common cold coronavirus spike.

This CDR3 spans 14 amino acids. Per the germline V gene, CDR1 is MNHEY and CDR2 is SMNVEV (reference sequence). Losses at the gene ends were 6 bases for V and 5 bases for J; bases not matched to a gene: 8. The sample holds a few counts of this clone. Its antigen is undetermined. This receptor was taken from a human donor in good health. The chain is built from TRBV27 and TRBJ2-7; 9 bases align to TRBD1. The sample comprised CD4+ T cells from PBMCs, cultured in vitro. The CDR3 DNA sequence: TGTGCCAGCAGATGGGGACAGGGACGTGACGAGCAGTACTTC. Protein product: CASRWGQGRDEQYF.